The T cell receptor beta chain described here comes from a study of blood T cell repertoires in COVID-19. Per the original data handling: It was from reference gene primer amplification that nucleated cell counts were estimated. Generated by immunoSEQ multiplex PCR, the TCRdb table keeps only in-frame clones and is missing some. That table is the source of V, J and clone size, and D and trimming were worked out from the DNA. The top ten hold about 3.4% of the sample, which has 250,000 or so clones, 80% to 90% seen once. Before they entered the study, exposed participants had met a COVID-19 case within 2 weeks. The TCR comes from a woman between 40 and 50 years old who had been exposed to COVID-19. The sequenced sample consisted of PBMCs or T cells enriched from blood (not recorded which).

CDR3 in amino acids: CASSLVQGDSPLHF. The CDR3 DNA is TGTGCCAGCAGCTTAGTACAGGGTGATTCACCCCTCCACTTT. J is TRBJ1-6 and V is TRBV7-9; D perhaps matches TRBD1 (6 bases). The V end was cut by 1 base, the J end by 8 bases, with 9 bases between. Germline CDR1 SEHNR, CDR2 FQNEAQ (reference sequence). The CDR3 spans 14 residues. Together with reference TRBV7-9 and TRBJ1-6, the CDR3 gives the full variable domain: DTGVSQNPRHKITKRGQNVTFRCDPISEHNRLYWYRQTLGQGPEFLTYFQNEAQLEKSRLLSDRFSAERPKGSFSTLEIQRTEQGDSAMYLCASSLVQGDSPLHFGNGTRLTVT.